Shown below are 32 T cell receptor beta chains from a single sample sequenced in a study of T cells in Graves' hyperthyroidism and ophthalmopathy. RNA transcripts served as the template for amplifying TCR beta CDR3 regions. The HTBI primer set served for first-round RT-PCR of the TCR CDR3. TCRdb fed the multiplex PCR reads into MiXCR, producing one record per CDR3 protein. The table includes approximately 870,000 distinct CDR3 sequences, around 38% detected once. Sample: blood. These TCRs come from a man aged 18 to 29 with Graves' hyperthyroidism.

This clonotype was recorded only once. The chain employs TRBV29-1 and TRBJ1-1; no definite D call. Trimming removed 5 bases at V and 1 base at J, with 5 bases between. The CDR3 spans 11 residues. In germline, CDR1 is SQVTM, CDR2 ANQGSEA. CDR3 DNA sequence: TGCAGCGTTTCAACGAACACTGAAGCTTTCTTT. This translates into CSVSTNTEAFF.

This clonotype was counted a few times. The genes are TRBV7-9 and TRBJ2-5, with D tentatively TRBD2 (6 bases). The CDR3 is 16 amino acids. With 3 bases removed from V and 0 bases from J, the gap between germline ends came to 14 bases. Germline loops: CDR1 SEHNR, CDR2 FQNEAQ (reference sequence). CDR3: CASSFPRRDYQETQYF. For the CDR3, the DNA is TGTGCCAGCAGCTTTCCGAGACGGGACTACCAAGAGACCCAGTACTTC.

This clonotype was seen at least ten times. V gene TRBV7-2 combines with J gene TRBJ1-5; D may be TRBD1 (6 bases). CDR3 length: 15 residues. The V end lost 1 base, the J end lost 3 bases, and 10 bases lay between the germline ends. Per the germline V gene, CDR1 is SGHTA and CDR2 is FQGNSA. CDR3 coding DNA: TGTGCCAGCAGCTTAGGCACAGGGCCCAATCAGCCCCAGCATTTT. It codes for CASSLGTGPNQPQHF.

This clonotype was seen many times. The chain employs TRBV15 and TRBJ1-5, with D tentatively TRBD1 (6 bases). Trimming cost V 5 bases and J 0 bases, with 17 bases left between them. CDR3 length: 17 amino acids. CDR1 and CDR2 from the germline V gene are LNHNV and YYDKDF (reference sequence). CDR3 bases: TGTGCCACCAGCTGGGGACACCGCCTCTATAGCAATCAGCCCCAGCATTTT. Translating gives CATSWGHRLYSNQPQHF.

This clonotype has only a few counts. The chain employs TRBV15 and TRBJ2-2; possible D gene TRBD1, 5 bases. This CDR3 has 16 residues. Germline lookup yields CDR1 LNHNV and CDR2 YYDKDF (reference sequence). The V gene lost 1 base and the J gene lost 3 bases, with 12 bases spanning the gap. CDR3: CATSRVGARDTGELFF. The CDR3 DNA follows: TGTGCCACCAGCAGAGTAGGGGCACGGGACACCGGGGAGCTGTTTTTT. Full variable domain (missing parts from reference TRBV15 and TRBJ2-2): DAMVIQNPRYQVTQFGKPVTLSCSQTLNHNVMYWYQQKSSQAPKLLFHYYDKDFNNEADTPDNFQSRRPNTSFCFLDIRSPGLGDTAMYLCATSRVGARDTGELFFGEGSRLTVL.

This clonotype has only a few counts. The rearrangement uses TRBV7-9 and TRBJ2-7; 7 nucleotides match TRBD2. CDR1 and CDR2 (germline): SEHNR, FQNEAQ (reference sequence). J was trimmed by 6 bases and V by 3 bases; bases with no gene match: 17. The CDR3 has 17 residues. In DNA form, the CDR3 reads TGTGCCAGCAGCTTCGAACCTCGGGACTATAGGCCGGGCGAGCAGTACTTC. Translating it yields CASSFEPRDYRPGEQYF.

The chain links TRBV12-3 or TRBV12-4 to TRBJ1-2; 12 positions match TRBD1. This CDR3 region has 13 residues. V was pared by 3 bases and J by 12 bases, with 5 bases of the junction left unmatched. This chain's CDR3 is CASSFGTGGADTF. The CDR3 DNA reads TGTGCCAGCAGTTTTGGGACAGGGGGCGCCGACACCTTC.

This clonotype was seen many times. V is TRBV9 and J is TRBJ2-2; D possibly corresponds to TRBD2 (6 bases). CDR1 SGDLS and CDR2 YYNGEE come from the germline V gene. The CDR3 spans 16 residues. Trimming shortened V by 3 bases and J by 6 bases, and 18 bases separated the two germline ends. The CDR3 sequence is CASSAPGLQGSGELFF. The CDR3 DNA follows: TGTGCCAGCAGCGCTCCGGGACTTCAGGGTTCCGGGGAGCTGTTTTTT.

About this clonotype: An end of the junction does not agree with germline; a read error may underlie this. This CDR3 is CASSQDMGGSPLHF. CDR3 nucleotide sequence: TGCGCCAGCAGCCAAGATATGGGAGGTTCACCCCTCCACTTT. V usage is TRBV7-3 and J usage is TRBJ1-6; D gene ambiguous. CDR3 length: 14 amino acids. Germline CDR1 reads SGHTA; CDR2 reads FQGTGA.

The J gene is TRBJ1-5, the V gene TRBV6-7; the match to TRBD1 covers 9 bases. TRBV6-7 is sorted into the ORF group, with uncertain function. The CDR3 sequence is 15 residues long. J was trimmed by 7 bases and V by 7 bases; bases with no gene match: 11. CDR3 sequence: CASTLRDRASQPQHF. In DNA, the CDR3 is TGTGCCAGCACCCTCCGGGACAGGGCATCGCAGCCCCAGCATTTT.

The sample holds a few counts of this clonotype. The chain recombines TRBV20-1 with TRBJ2-7; D perhaps matches TRBD2 (5 bases). This CDR3 spans 15 amino acids. Germline V gives CDR1 DFQATT, CDR2 SNEGSKA (reference sequence). V shed 3 bases and J shed 5 bases, with 20 bases lying between them. CDR3 nucleotides: TGCAGTGCTAGGAGGGAGTCCTACGGTGGCGACGAGCAGTACTTC. Its translation is CSARRESYGGDEQYF.

With regard to this clonotype: One base away lies a much larger clone, so this may be a sequencing read error. The chain carries TRBV6-5 and TRBJ2-5; no clear D. This CDR3 comprises 13 residues. Germline-derived CDR1 and CDR2 are MNHEY and SVGAGI. The V and J ends lost 5 bases and 7 bases respectively, with 14 bases between them. CDR3 amino acids: CASSPRGSGTQYF. The CDR3 DNA reads as TGTGCCAGCAGTCCTCGTGGATCCGGGACCCAGTACTTC.

This clonotype showed up many times. The rearrangement joins TRBV19 to TRBJ1-1, with D unresolved. CDR3 length: 13 amino acids. Per germline, CDR1 LNHDA and CDR2 SQIVND (reference sequence). V was pared by 3 bases and J by 1 base, with 6 bases between. CDR3 protein: CASSIIPNTEAFF. CDR3 in DNA: TGTGCCAGTAGTATTATCCCGAACACTGAAGCTTTCTTT.

This clonotype was detected ten times or more. This sequence joins TRBV7-6 and TRBJ1-1; D unclear. Germline lookup yields CDR1 SGHVS and CDR2 FNYEAQ. V shed 4 bases and J shed 1 base, with 10 bases lying between them. The CDR3 contains 14 residues. CDR3 DNA sequence: TGTGCCAGCAGCTCCCGGGAGGCGAACACTGAAGCTTTCTTT. Protein product: CASSSREANTEAFF.

The V call is TRBV25-1, the J call TRBJ1-5, with TRBD1 matching 7 bases. The CDR3 has 19 residues. Trimming took 5 bases from V and 4 from J; bases not matched to a gene: 20. CDR1 and CDR2 (germline): MGHDK, SYGVNS. CDR3: CASSPRVLKRRDRNQPQHF. The CDR3 DNA reads as TGTGCCAGCAGTCCTAGGGTATTAAAACGCCGGGACAGAAATCAGCCCCAGCATTTT.

This clonotype was seen repeatedly, ten times or more. The chain uses TRBV20-1 and TRBJ2-7; D possibly uses TRBD1 or TRBD2 (5 bases each). This CDR3 has 15 residues. CDR1 DFQATT and CDR2 SNEGSKA come from the germline V gene (reference sequence). Trimming pared 3 bases from V and 1 base from J, leaving 16 bases between. CDR3 bases: TGCAGTGCTAGGGGGATCCGGGACGGGTCCTACGAGCAGTACTTC. This gives the protein CSARGIRDGSYEQYF.

Of note for this clonotype: One end of the junction does not line up with germline, which may come from a read error. The chain recombines TRBV10-3 with TRBJ1-1, with 10 bases matching TRBD1. CDR1 is ENHRY, CDR2 SYGVKD, per germline. The CDR3 has 16 amino acids. The CDR3: CAISSDRGPGNTEALF. The CDR3 coding sequence is TGTGCCATCAGTTCCGACAGGGGGCCGGGGAACACTGAAGCTCTCTTT.

In this sample, this clonotype turned up a few times. CDR3 sequence reads: CATSDLEGQHSGELFF. The CDR3 nucleotides read TGTGCCACCAGTGATTTAGAGGGACAGCATTCCGGGGAGCTGTTTTTT. The chain has TRBV24-1 and TRBJ2-2; 7 bases line up with TRBD1. Germline trimming cut 1 base from V and 6 bases from J; bases unmatched to any gene: 7. The CDR3 consists of 16 residues. Germline CDR1 and CDR2: KGHDR and SFDVKD.

The rearrangement uses TRBV5-1 and TRBJ1-1; D ambiguous. The CDR3 contains 15 residues. CDR1 SGHRS and CDR2 YFSETQ come from the germline V gene. Trimming took 0 bases from V and 5 from J, leaving 14 bases between them. The CDR3 nucleotides are TGCGCCAGCAGCTTGGGGACGGGAGCGATGACTGAAGCTTTCTTT. Its protein product is CASSLGTGAMTEAFF.

There are many counts of this clonotype. This rearrangement joins TRBV10-3 to TRBJ1-1; 7 nucleotides match TRBD1. Trimming took 4 bases from V and 3 from J; bases not matched to a gene: 8. This CDR3 comprises 15 residues. Germline loops: CDR1 ENHRY, CDR2 SYGVKD. The CDR3 loop reads CAISALGQTDTEAFF. The CDR3 region has the DNA TGTGCCATCAGTGCGTTGGGACAGACTGACACTGAAGCTTTCTTT.

The chain carries TRBV6-5 and TRBJ2-7; tentative D call: TRBD2 (6 bases). Germline V CDR1 and CDR2: MNHEY, SVGAGI. The CDR3 is made up of 12 amino acids. V lost 5 bases, J lost 5 bases, and 10 bases lay in between. The DNA of the CDR3 is TGTGCCAGCAGTACGGGACTCCACGAGCAGTACTTC. Translated, it gives CASSTGLHEQYF.

Regarding this clonotype: This may arise from a read error, as a much more abundant clone is one base away. V is TRBV15 and J is TRBJ2-7; no clear D gene. Germline V lookup: CDR1 LNHNV, CDR2 YYDKDF (reference sequence). V shed 0 bases and J shed 5 bases, with 14 bases lying between them. There are 15 residues in the CDR3. The CDR3 is CATSRDRGMAHEQYF. The CDR3 DNA reads as TGTGCCACCAGCAGAGATCGCGGCATGGCACACGAGCAGTACTTC.

The rearrangement links TRBV29-1 to TRBJ1-5; no clear D gene. With 0 bases removed from V and 11 bases from J, the gap between germline ends came to 2 bases. Germline V gene data show CDR1 as SQVTM and CDR2 as ANQGSEA. The CDR3 is 9 residues long. The CDR3 DNA reads as TGCAGCGTTGAAGAGACCCAGCATTTT. Residues: CSVEETQHF.

V and J are TRBV9 and TRBJ2-2, with D possibly matching TRBD2 (6 bases). The CDR3 extends over 16 amino acids. CDR1 and CDR2 from the germline V gene are SGDLS and YYNGEE. Trimming pared 4 bases from V and 3 bases from J, leaving 16 bases between. CDR3 DNA: TGTGCCAGCAGCCCGGACTACATGAGGGACACCGGGGAGCTGTTTTTT. Translation gives CASSPDYMRDTGELFF.

In this sample, this clonotype turned up a few times. This chain joins TRBV6-6 and TRBJ2-7, with TRBD1 matching 9 bases. The CDR3 totals 15 residues. J lost 4 bases, V lost 7 bases, and 11 bases had no gene match. The germline V gene has CDR1 MNHNY and CDR2 SVGAGI (reference sequence). The CDR3: CASTPEGTGRYEQYF. CDR3 nucleotide sequence: TGTGCCAGCACCCCAGAAGGGACAGGGCGGTACGAGCAGTACTTC.

The chain recombines TRBV7-2 with TRBJ1-1; D unresolved. Trimming shortened V by 5 bases and J by 0 bases, and 13 bases separated the two germline ends. CDR1 and CDR2 (germline): SGHTA, FQGNSA. The CDR3 extends over 15 amino acids. The CDR3 DNA reads TGTGCCAGCAGCGCTCTTCGTCAGGTGAACACTGAAGCTTTCTTT. Translated: CASSALRQVNTEAFF.

This chain connects TRBV7-9 to TRBJ1-1; no clear D. Deletions cut 3 bases from V and 7 bases from J, with 9 bases between. CDR1 and CDR2 (germline): SEHNR, FQNEAQ (reference sequence). This CDR3 comprises 12 residues. CDR3 in amino acids: CASSFGPVEAFF. CDR3 in DNA: TGTGCCAGCAGCTTTGGGCCGGTTGAAGCTTTCTTT.

This clonotype occurred once. This may come from a read error, since a much larger clone is one base off. V and J are TRBV7-2 and TRBJ2-7, with D perhaps matching TRBD2 (6 bases). The CDR3 has 13 residues. Trimming removed 4 bases at V and 9 bases at J, with 16 bases between. Germline CDR1 reads SGHTA; CDR2 reads FQGNSA. CDR3: CASSSPDRGGQYF. DNA of the CDR3: TGTGCCAGCAGCTCACCCGATAGGGGAGGGCAGTACTTC.

The sample holds a few counts of this clonotype. The genes are TRBV4-1 and TRBJ1-6; no definite D call. The CDR3 totals 14 residues. The V gene lost 2 bases and the J gene lost 9 bases, with 11 bases spanning the gap. Germline V gives CDR1 MGHRA, CDR2 YSYEKL. CDR3 loop: CASSQMEKVSPLHF. CDR3 nucleotides: TGCGCCAGCAGCCAAATGGAGAAGGTTTCACCCCTCCACTTT.

In this sample, this clonotype turned up once. DNA of the CDR3: TGTGCCAGTCAGGTTGGGTTGAGAACTGAAGCTTTCTTT. This codes for CASQVGLRTEAFF. J is TRBJ1-1 and V is TRBV25-1; D is undetermined. Deletions cut 9 bases from V and 5 bases from J, with 16 bases between. The V gene's germline CDR1 is MGHDK and CDR2 SYGVNS. The CDR3 runs to 13 residues. Full variable domain (rest looked up from reference TRBV25-1 and TRBJ1-1): EADIYQTPRYLVIGTGKKITLECSQTMGHDKMYWYQQDPGMELHLIHYSYGVNSTEKGDLSSESTVSRIRTEHFPLTLESARPSHTSQYLCASQVGLRTEAFFGQGTRLTVV.

V is TRBV10-3 and J is TRBJ1-5; 9 bases are shared with TRBD1. Trimming cost V 6 bases and J 0 bases; bases outside gene matches: 6. Germline V gives CDR1 ENHRY, CDR2 SYGVKD. This CDR3 comprises 16 residues. CDR3 DNA sequence: TGTGCCATCAGCTCCAGGACAGGGGATAGCAATCAGCCCCAGCATTTT. Encoded protein: CAISSRTGDSNQPQHF.

The V gene is TRBV7-9, the J gene TRBJ1-1; D is possibly TRBD1 (6 bases). The CDR3 has 13 amino acids. Germline CDR1 is SEHNR and CDR2 is FQNEAQ (reference sequence). V lost 5 bases to trimming and J lost 5 bases, with 12 bases between them. DNA of the CDR3: TGTGCCAGCAGCCTTAACAGGGAAACTGAAGCTTTCTTT. Its protein product is CASSLNRETEAFF.